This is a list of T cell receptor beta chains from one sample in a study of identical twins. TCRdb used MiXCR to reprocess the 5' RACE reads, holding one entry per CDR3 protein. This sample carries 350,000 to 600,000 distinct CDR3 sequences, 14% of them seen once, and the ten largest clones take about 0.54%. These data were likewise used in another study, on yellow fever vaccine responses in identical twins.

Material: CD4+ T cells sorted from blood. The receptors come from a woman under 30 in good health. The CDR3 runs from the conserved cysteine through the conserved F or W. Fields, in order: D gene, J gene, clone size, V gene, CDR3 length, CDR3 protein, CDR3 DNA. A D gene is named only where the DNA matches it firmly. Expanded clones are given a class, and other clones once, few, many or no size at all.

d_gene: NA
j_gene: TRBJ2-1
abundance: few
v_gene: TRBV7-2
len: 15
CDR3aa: CASNQVGGLRNEQFF
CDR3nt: TGTGCCAGCAACCAAGTGGGTGGGCTCCGGAATGAGCAGTTCTTC

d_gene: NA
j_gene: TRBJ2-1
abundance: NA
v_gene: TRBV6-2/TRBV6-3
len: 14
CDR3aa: CASSYSNLANEQFF
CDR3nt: TGTGCCAGCAGTTACTCGAATCTAGCGAATGAGCAGTTCTTC

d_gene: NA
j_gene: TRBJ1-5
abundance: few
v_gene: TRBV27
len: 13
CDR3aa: CASSLSRYQPQHF
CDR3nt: TGTGCCAGCAGTTTATCCAGATATCAGCCCCAGCATTTT

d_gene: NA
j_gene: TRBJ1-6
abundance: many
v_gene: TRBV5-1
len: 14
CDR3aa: CASSLVEDNSPLHF
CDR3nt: TGCGCCAGCAGCTTGGTAGAGGATAATTCACCCCTCCACTTT

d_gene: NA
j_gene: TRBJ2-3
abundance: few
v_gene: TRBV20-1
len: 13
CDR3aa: CSVQRTGTDTQYF
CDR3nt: TGCAGTGTCCAAAGGACTGGCACAGATACGCAGTATTTT

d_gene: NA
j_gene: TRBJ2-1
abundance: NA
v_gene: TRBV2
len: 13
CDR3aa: CASSEATYNEQFF
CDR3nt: TGTGCCAGCAGTGAAGCGACTTACAATGAGCAGTTCTTC

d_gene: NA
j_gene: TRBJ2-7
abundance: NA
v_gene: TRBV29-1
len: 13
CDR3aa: CSVLGLQTYEQYF
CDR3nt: TGCAGCGTCCTCGGACTCCAGACCTACGAGCAGTACTTC

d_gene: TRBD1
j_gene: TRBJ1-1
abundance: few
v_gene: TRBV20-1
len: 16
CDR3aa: CSAEPLTGGKTREAFF
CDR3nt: TGCAGTGCGGAGCCCCTGACAGGGGGTAAAACCAGGGAAGCTTTCTTT

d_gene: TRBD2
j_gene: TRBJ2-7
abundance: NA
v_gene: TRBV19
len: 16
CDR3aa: CASSIAGGPISYEQYF
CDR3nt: TGTGCCAGTAGTATAGCGGGGGGGCCCATCTCCTACGAGCAGTACTTC

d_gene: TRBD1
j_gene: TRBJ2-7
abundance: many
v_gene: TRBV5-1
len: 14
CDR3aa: CASRAGTGTYEQYF
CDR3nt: TGCGCCAGCAGGGCCGGGACAGGGACCTACGAGCAGTACTTC

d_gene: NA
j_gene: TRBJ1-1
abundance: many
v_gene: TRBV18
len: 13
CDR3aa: CASSRTQGTEAFF
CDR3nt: TGTGCCAGCTCTCGTACCCAGGGCACTGAAGCTTTCTTT

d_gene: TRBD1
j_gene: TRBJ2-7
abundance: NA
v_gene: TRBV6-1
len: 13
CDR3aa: CASSRQGVYEQYF
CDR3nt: TGTGCCAGCAGTCGACAGGGGGTGTACGAGCAGTACTTC

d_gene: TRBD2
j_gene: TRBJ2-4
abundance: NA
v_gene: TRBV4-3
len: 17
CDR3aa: CASSQELGGLSKNIQYF
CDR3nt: TGCGCCAGCAGCCAAGAATTGGGAGGGTTGTCCAAAAACATTCAGTACTTC

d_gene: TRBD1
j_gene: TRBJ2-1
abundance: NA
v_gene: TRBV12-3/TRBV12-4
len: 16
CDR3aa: CASAQRPGQGYNEQFF
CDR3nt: TGTGCCAGCGCTCAACGACCGGGACAGGGATACAATGAGCAGTTCTTC

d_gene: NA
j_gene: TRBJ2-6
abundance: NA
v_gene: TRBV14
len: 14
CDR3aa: CASSRETGANVLTF
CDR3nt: TGTGCCAGCAGCCGGGAAACTGGGGCCAACGTCCTGACTTTC

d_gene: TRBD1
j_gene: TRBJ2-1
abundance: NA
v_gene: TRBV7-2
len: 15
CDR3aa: CASPLKGQGYNEQFF
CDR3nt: TGTGCCAGTCCCTTAAAGGGACAGGGTTACAATGAGCAGTTCTTC

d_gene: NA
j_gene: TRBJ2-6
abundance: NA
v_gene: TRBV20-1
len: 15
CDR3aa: CSARSPGSGANVLTF
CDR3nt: TGCAGTGCTAGGAGTCCAGGGTCTGGGGCCAACGTCCTGACTTTC

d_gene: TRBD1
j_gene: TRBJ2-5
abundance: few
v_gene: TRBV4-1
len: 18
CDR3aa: CASSQGTGGSIVQETQYF
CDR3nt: TGCGCCAGCAGCCAGGGCACAGGGGGGTCGATAGTTCAAGAGACCCAGTACTTC

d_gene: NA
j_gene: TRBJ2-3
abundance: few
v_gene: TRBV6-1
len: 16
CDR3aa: CASSHRTEWGTDTQYF
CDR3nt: TGTGCCAGCAGCCATCGGACCGAGTGGGGCACAGATACGCAGTATTTT

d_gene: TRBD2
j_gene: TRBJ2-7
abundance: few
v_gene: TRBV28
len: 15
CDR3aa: CASSSRAGGTYEQYF
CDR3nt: TGTGCCAGCAGTTCGAGAGCGGGGGGAACCTACGAGCAGTACTTC

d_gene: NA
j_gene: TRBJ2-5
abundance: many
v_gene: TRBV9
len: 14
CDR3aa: CASSVDAMMETQYF
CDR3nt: TGTGCCAGCAGCGTAGACGCCATGATGGAGACCCAGTACTTC

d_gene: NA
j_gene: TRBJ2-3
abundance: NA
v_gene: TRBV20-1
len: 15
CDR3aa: CSAKAVGRDTDTQYF
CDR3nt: TGCAGTGCTAAGGCAGTGGGCCGAGACACAGATACGCAGTATTTT

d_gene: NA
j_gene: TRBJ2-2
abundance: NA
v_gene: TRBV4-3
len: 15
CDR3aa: CASSQEVGLSGELFF
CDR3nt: TGCGCCAGCAGCCAAGAAGTGGGCCTATCCGGGGAGCTGTTTTTT

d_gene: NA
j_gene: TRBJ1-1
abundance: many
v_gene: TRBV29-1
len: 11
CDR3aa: CSARVGGEAFF
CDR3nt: TGCAGCGCTCGTGTGGGGGGCGAGGCTTTCTTT

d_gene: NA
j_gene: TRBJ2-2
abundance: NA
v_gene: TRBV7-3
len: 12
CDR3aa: CASSFPPGELFF
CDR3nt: TGTGCCAGCAGCTTTCCCCCCGGGGAGCTGTTTTTT

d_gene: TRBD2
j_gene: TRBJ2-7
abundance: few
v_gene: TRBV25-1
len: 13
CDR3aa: CASSVGTSGSSYF
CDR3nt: TGTGCCAGCAGTGTCGGGACTAGCGGGAGTTCGTACTTC

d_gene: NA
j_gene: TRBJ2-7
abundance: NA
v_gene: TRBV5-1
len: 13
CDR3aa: CASSSTVDSEQYF
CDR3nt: TGCGCCAGCAGCTCAACGGTTGACAGCGAGCAGTACTTC

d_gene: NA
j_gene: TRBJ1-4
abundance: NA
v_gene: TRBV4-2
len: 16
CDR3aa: CASSQSEVGVGEKLFF
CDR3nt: TGTGCCAGCAGCCAGTCCGAGGTTGGGGTTGGGGAAAAACTGTTTTTT

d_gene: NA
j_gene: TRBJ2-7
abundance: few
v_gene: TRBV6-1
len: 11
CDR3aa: CASTPSYEQYF
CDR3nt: TGTGCCAGCACCCCGTCCTACGAGCAGTACTTC

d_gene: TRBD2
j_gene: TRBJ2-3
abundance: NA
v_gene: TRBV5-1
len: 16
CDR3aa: CASSLASSGSGDTQYF
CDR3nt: TGCGCCAGCAGCTTGGCATCCAGCGGGAGTGGAGATACGCAGTATTTT

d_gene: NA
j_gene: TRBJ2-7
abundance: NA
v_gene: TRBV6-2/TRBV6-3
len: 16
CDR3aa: CASREPPTGTYYEQYF
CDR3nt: TGTGCCAGCAGAGAGCCCCCGACAGGAACTTACTACGAGCAGTACTTC

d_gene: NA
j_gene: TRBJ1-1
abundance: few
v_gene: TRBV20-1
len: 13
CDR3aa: CSANTGFSTEAFF
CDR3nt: TGCAGTGCTAATACAGGGTTTTCCACTGAAGCTTTCTTT

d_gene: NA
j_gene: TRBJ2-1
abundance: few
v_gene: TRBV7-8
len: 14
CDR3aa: CASSNRQVWDEQFF
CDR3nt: TGTGCCAGCAGCAACCGACAGGTTTGGGATGAGCAGTTCTTC

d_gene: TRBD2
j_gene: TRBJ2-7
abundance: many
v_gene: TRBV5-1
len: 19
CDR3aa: CASSFNLALAGRGTYEQYF
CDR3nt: TGCGCCAGCAGCTTCAATTTGGCACTAGCGGGCCGGGGTACCTACGAGCAGTACTTC

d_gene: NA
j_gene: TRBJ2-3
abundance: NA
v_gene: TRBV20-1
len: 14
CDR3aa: CSASTQGITDTQYF
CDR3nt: TGCAGTGCTAGCACTCAGGGAATAACAGATACGCAGTATTTT

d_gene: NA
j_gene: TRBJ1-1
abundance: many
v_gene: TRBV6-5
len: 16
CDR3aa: CASSYSMGRWGTEAFF
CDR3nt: TGTGCCAGCAGTTACTCTATGGGAAGGTGGGGCACTGAAGCTTTCTTT

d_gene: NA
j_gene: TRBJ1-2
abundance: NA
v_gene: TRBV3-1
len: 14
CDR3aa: CASSPYSGTLGYTF
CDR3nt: TGTGCCAGCAGCCCATACTCCGGGACACTGGGCTACACCTTC

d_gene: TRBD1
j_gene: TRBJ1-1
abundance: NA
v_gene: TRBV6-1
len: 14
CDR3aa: CASRLPGQGPEAFF
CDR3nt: TGTGCCAGCAGACTACCGGGACAGGGGCCTGAAGCTTTCTTT

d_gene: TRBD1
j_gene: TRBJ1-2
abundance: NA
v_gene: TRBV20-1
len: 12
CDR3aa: CSVTDRGYGYTF
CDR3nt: TGCAGTGTTACGGACAGGGGCTATGGCTACACCTTC

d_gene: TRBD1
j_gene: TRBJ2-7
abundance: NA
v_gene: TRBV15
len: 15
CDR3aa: CATSRTGQGSYEQYF
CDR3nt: TGTGCCACCAGCCGGACGGGACAGGGATCGTACGAGCAGTACTTC

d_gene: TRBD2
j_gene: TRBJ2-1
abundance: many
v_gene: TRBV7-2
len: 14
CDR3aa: CASSLGSGGNEQFF
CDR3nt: TGTGCCAGCAGCTTAGGTAGCGGGGGGAATGAGCAGTTCTTC

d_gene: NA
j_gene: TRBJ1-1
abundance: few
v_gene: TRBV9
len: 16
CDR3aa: CASSALKTFRGTEAFF
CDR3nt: TGTGCCAGCAGCGCCCTTAAGACCTTTCGGGGGACTGAAGCTTTCTTT

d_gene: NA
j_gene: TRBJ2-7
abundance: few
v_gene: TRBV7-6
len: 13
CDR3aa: CASSLKNRVEQYF
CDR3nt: TGTGCCAGCAGCTTAAAAAACAGGGTCGAGCAGTACTTC

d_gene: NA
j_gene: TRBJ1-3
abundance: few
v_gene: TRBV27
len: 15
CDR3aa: CASSFLPISGNTIYF
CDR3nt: TGTGCCAGCAGTTTTCTACCGATCTCTGGAAACACCATATATTTT

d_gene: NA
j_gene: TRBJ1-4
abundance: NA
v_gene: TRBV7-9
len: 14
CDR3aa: CASSRKKTNEKLFF
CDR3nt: TGTGCCAGCAGCCGAAAAAAAACTAATGAAAAACTGTTTTTT

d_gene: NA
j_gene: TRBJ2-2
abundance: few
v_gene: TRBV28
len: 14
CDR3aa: CASSLGPPTGELFF
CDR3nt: TGTGCCAGCAGTTTGGGGCCCCCAACCGGGGAGCTGTTTTTT

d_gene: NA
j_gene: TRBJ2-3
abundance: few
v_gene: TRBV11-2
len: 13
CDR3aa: CASSSRGRDTQYF
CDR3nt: TGTGCCAGCAGCTCGCGGGGGCGGGATACGCAGTATTTT

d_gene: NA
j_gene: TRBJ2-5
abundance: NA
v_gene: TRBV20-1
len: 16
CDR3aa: CSARDHSRLIGETQYF
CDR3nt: TGCAGTGCTAGAGATCACAGCCGCTTAATAGGAGAGACCCAGTACTTC

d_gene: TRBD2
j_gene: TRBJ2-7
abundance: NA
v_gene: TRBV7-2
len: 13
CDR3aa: CASRGGGSHEQYF
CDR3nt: TGTGCCAGCAGGGGGGGGGGTTCCCACGAGCAGTACTTC

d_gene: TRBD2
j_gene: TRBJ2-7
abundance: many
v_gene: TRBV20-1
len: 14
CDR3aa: CSARLLAVVHEQYF
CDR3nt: TGCAGTGCTAGGCTACTAGCGGTCGTTCACGAGCAGTACTTC

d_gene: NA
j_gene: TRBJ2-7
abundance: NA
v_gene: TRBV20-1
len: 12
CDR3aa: CSARDGPSEQYF
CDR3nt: TGCAGTGCTAGAGATGGTCCCAGCGAGCAGTACTTC

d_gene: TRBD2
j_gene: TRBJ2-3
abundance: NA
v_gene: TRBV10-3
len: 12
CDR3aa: CAGGTSGDTQYF
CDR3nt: TGTGCCGGCGGGACTAGCGGGGATACGCAGTATTTT

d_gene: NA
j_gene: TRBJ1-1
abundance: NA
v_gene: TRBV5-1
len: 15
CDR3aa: CASTLDGVQNTEAFF
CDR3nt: TGCGCCAGCACCTTGGATGGGGTTCAGAACACTGAAGCTTTCTTT

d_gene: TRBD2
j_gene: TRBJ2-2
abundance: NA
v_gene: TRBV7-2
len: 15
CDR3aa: CASSLMGRGTGELFF
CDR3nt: TGTGCCAGCAGCTTAATGGGGCGGGGGACCGGGGAGCTGTTTTTT

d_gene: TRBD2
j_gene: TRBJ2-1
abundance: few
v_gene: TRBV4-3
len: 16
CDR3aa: CASSQEVGGRGNEQFF
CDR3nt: TGCGCCAGCAGCCAAGAAGTTGGCGGGAGAGGCAATGAGCAGTTCTTC

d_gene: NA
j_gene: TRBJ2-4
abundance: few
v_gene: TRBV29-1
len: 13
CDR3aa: CSVEPNIQNIQYF
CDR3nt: TGCAGCGTTGAGCCTAATATACAAAACATTCAGTACTTC

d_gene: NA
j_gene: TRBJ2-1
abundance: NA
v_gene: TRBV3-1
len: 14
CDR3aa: CASSQDWAFHEQFF
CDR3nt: TGTGCCAGCAGCCAAGATTGGGCCTTCCATGAGCAGTTCTTC